The next 8 T cell receptor beta chains were all read from a single sample in a study of blood T cell repertoires in COVID-19. Only in-frame clones appear in the TCRdb table, and some are missing; sequencing was by immunoSEQ multiplex PCR. Of some 41,000 clones listed, more than 80% are singletons. Sequencing was carried out using peripheral blood. Receptors originate from a man older than 75 in a cohort sampled during active COVID-19.

V usage is TRBV6-5 and J usage is TRBJ1-6, with 7 bases that match TRBD1. Germline CDR1 reads MNHEY; CDR2 reads SVGAGI. Losses at the gene ends were 6 bases for V and 8 bases for J; bases not matched to a gene: 4. The CDR3 loop spans 13 amino acids. The CDR3 region is CASRGDRDSPLHF. CDR3 coding DNA: TGTGCCAGCAGGGGTGACAGGGATTCACCCCTCCACTTT.

The CDR3: CASSLVTPRRTDTQYF. CDR3 bases: TGTGCCAGCAGCTTAGTCACCCCCAGGAGGACAGATACGCAGTATTTT. V is TRBV7-2 and J is TRBJ2-3, with D tentatively TRBD2 (5 bases). CDR1 SGHTA and CDR2 FQGNSA come from the germline V gene. V was shortened by 1 base and J by 3 bases, with 14 bases between the two germline ends. The CDR3 is made up of 16 amino acids.

This clone appeared once. The genes are TRBV5-1 and TRBJ2-7; weak D call: TRBD1 (5 bases). The germline CDR1 and CDR2 sequences are SGHRS and YFSETQ. The CDR3 has 13 residues. The germline V and J ends were trimmed by 2 bases and 5 bases, with 11 bases remaining between them. The DNA for the CDR3 is TGCGCCAGCAGCTTCCAGGGTTCAGACGAGCAGTACTTC. Translation gives CASSFQGSDEQYF.

The V and J genes are TRBV4-1 and TRBJ2-1; D gene ambiguous. CDR1 and CDR2 (germline): MGHRA, YSYEKL. The CDR3 length is 13 residues. The V end lost 5 bases, the J end lost 4 bases, and 9 bases lay between the germline ends. In nucleotides, the CDR3 is TGCGCCAGCAGCACTCGACTTTACAATGAGCAGTTCTTC. It is translated as CASSTRLYNEQFF.

The chain carries TRBV7-9 and TRBJ1-1; 8 bases line up with TRBD1. The germline V gene encodes CDR1 SEHNR and CDR2 FQNEAQ (reference sequence). This CDR3 has 13 residues. V shed 5 bases and J 4 bases; nucleotides not matched to a gene: 3. CDR3 coding DNA: TGTGCCAGCAGCAAACAGGGGGGCACTGAAGCTTTCTTT. Residues: CASSKQGGTEAFF.

The chain recombines TRBV9 with TRBJ1-1; 7 bases fit TRBD1. CDR1 is SGDLS and CDR2 is YYNGEE in the germline V gene. Unmatched junction bases numbered 13, after V lost 4 bases and J lost 4 bases. The CDR3 runs to 16 residues. In nucleotides, the CDR3 is TGTGCCAGCAGCACACCTATAGGAGACAGGGCCACTGAAGCTTTCTTT. It specifies CASSTPIGDRATEAFF.

The rearrangement joins TRBV27 to TRBJ2-1; 8 nucleotides align to TRBD1. The germline gives CDR1 MNHEY, CDR2 SMNVEV (reference sequence). Losses at the gene ends were 5 bases for V and 5 bases for J; bases not matched to a gene: 5. CDR3 size: 14 residues. The CDR3 sequence is CASSPGTGNNEQFF. In DNA form, the CDR3 reads TGTGCCAGCAGTCCTGGGACAGGAAACAATGAGCAGTTCTTC.

V is TRBV5-1 and J is TRBJ2-5, with 9 bases matching TRBD2. This CDR3 has 16 residues. Looked up from germline, CDR1 is SGHRS and CDR2 is YFSETQ. J was trimmed by 3 bases and V by 4 bases; bases with no gene match: 10. The chain's CDR3 is CASSLLRASGEETQYF. The CDR3 nucleotides are TGCGCCAGCAGCCTTTTGAGGGCTAGCGGGGAAGAGACCCAGTACTTC.